One sample yielded the 10 T cell receptor beta chains listed below, sequenced in a study of cytomegalovirus exposure and HLA in healthy donors (dated by TCRdb to about 2017). Libraries came from the immunoSEQ multiplex PCR assay. A mixture of 60 forward primers for TCR Vbeta segments and 13 reverse primers for TCR Jbeta segments was used in the multiplex PCR. TCRdb limited this immuneACCESS table to in-frame rearrangements with V and J called. A share of clones is missing; checked studies link under half to unresolved V genes, and the rest is unexplained. For this sample the table gives about 160,000 clones, of which around 64% were detected only once. Around 2.8% of the sample belongs to the ten largest clones. The sample taken for sequencing was PBMCs. These receptor sequences come from a woman in her twenties or thirties in good health and CMV-seronegative.

The rearrangement joins TRBV19 to TRBJ1-5; 10 bases agree with TRBD1. CDR3 length equals 15 residues. Germline V gene data show CDR1 as LNHDA and CDR2 as SQIVND (reference sequence). V dropped 3 bases and J dropped 5; count of bases not matched to a gene: 4. The CDR3 DNA is TGTGCCAGTAGTATCTGGGACAGGGGAGATCAGCCCCAGCATTTT. Translation gives CASSIWDRGDQPQHF.

The chain combines TRBV28 with TRBJ1-5; TRBD1 is a possible D gene (6 bases). Germline CDR1 and CDR2: MDHEN and SYDVKM. This CDR3 has 17 residues. The ends were cut back, 7 bases at V and 3 bases at J, with 22 bases in the middle. The CDR3 nucleotides are TGTGCCAGCACTTCTATTGAGGGGGACGGTATCAATCAGCCCCAGCATTTT. Its protein product is CASTSIEGDGINQPQHF.

The V call is TRBV18, the J call TRBJ2-1; 13 nucleotides agree with TRBD2. V lost 6 bases to trimming and J lost 7 bases; unmatched junction nucleotides: 3. This CDR3 contains 14 residues. The germline gives CDR1 KGHSH, CDR2 LQKENI. The DNA of the CDR3 is TGTGCCAGCTCTCCGACTAGCGGGAGGAATGAGCAGTTCTTC. Protein: CASSPTSGRNEQFF.

The chain joins TRBV28 to TRBJ2-2, with TRBD2 identical over 9 bases. Germline assignment: CDR1 MDHEN and CDR2 SYDVKM. The CDR3 covers 17 residues. V trimming: 5 bases; J trimming: 7 bases; junction bases outside the gene matches: 14. The DNA for the CDR3 is TGTGCCAGCAGTCCACTGGGGCTAGCGGGATTATTCGGGGAGCTGTTTTTT. As protein: CASSPLGLAGLFGELFF.

This chain links TRBV7-9 with TRBJ2-1; D unclear. CDR3 length: 14 amino acids. V lost 7 bases and J lost 8, with 18 bases in between. Germline CDR1 reads SEHNR; CDR2 reads FQNEAQ (reference sequence). The CDR3, as DNA: TGTGCCAGCAAAAGGCAGGCCTCCCCCCATGAGCAGTTCTTC. Translating gives CASKRQASPHEQFF.

The J gene is TRBJ1-2, the V gene TRBV6-5; no clear D gene. Trimming removed 5 bases at V and 1 base at J, with 11 bases between. This CDR3 is 14 amino acids long. Germline V gene sequence: CDR1 MNHEY, CDR2 SVGAGI. CDR3 nucleotide sequence: TGTGCCAGCAGTCAACCGGGTCATAACTATGGCTACACCTTC. Amino acids: CASSQPGHNYGYTF.

This clone was observed a handful of times. One end of the junction does not line up with germline, which may come from a read error. The chain combines TRBV7-7 with TRBJ2-1; maybe TRBD2 (6 bases). Germline-derived CDR1 and CDR2 are SSHAT and FNYEAQ (reference sequence). CDR3 length equals 13 residues. CDR3 nucleotide sequence: TGTGCTAGCAGCACGGGACTTCCAAATGAGCAGTTCTTC. This encodes CASSTGLPNEQFF.

This clone was recorded a few times. CDR3 nucleotides: TGTGCCAGCAGCCCACCGGGACAGGGTAACGAGCAGTACTTC. This sequence encodes CASSPPGQGNEQYF. The chain recombines TRBV7-2 with TRBJ2-7; 9 positions match TRBD1. The CDR3 length is 14 residues. V gave up 5 bases and J gave up 5 bases; unmatched junction bases: 7. Germline V gene sequence: CDR1 SGHTA, CDR2 FQGNSA.

The V gene is TRBV7-3, the J gene TRBJ2-7, with 8 positions matching TRBD1. The CDR3 totals 14 residues. Germline V gene sequence: CDR1 SGHTA, CDR2 FQGTGA. Trimming took 5 bases from V and 4 from J; bases not matched to a gene: 7. The CDR3 reads CASSQTGASYEQYF. The CDR3 coding sequence is TGTGCCAGCAGCCAGACAGGGGCGAGTTACGAGCAGTACTTC.

The chain uses TRBV7-2 and TRBJ2-7, with D perhaps matching TRBD1 (6 bases). V shed 2 bases and J shed 5 bases, with 10 bases lying between them. From germline, CDR1 is SGHTA and CDR2 FQGNSA. The CDR3 is made up of 13 amino acids. The CDR3 coding sequence is TGTGCCAGCAGCTTACAGGGGCTCCACGAGCAGTACTTC. It encodes CASSLQGLHEQYF.